A single sample is the source of the 29 T cell receptor beta chains below, sequenced in a study of CD8 T cells in ankylosing spondylitis. TCRdb re-called the 5' RACE reads through MiXCR, storing one row per CDR3 protein. The data show 150,000 to 200,000 distinct CDR3 sequences, with around 18% seen just once and approximately 8% held by the top ten. Sequencing input: blood, either unsorted or a sorted T cell fraction (not recorded which). These receptors originate from a male donor with ankylosing spondylitis or in good health (not recorded which).

A remark on this clonotype: This sequence may be a read error, since a much larger clone differs from it by one base. V is TRBV5-1 and J is TRBJ1-6; TRBD1 agrees at 8 bases. CDR1 SGHRS and CDR2 YFSETQ come from the germline V gene. Trimming at V came to 5 bases and at J to 14 bases, leaving 12 bases not matched to a gene. The CDR3 is 14 residues long. The CDR3 DNA is TGCGCCAGCAGTGAACGGGACAGGCAGTCATCCCTCCACTTT. This encodes CASSERDRQSSLHF.

V usage is TRBV27 and J usage is TRBJ2-1, with a possible D match to TRBD2 (6 bases). The germline V gene encodes CDR1 MNHEY and CDR2 SMNVEV (reference sequence). The CDR3 has 12 residues. Trimming stripped 6 bases from V and 10 bases from J, with 13 bases between. CDR3 in amino acids: CASRKGLQEQFF. For the CDR3, the DNA is TGTGCCAGCAGGAAGGGACTGCAAGAGCAGTTCTTC.

The chain uses TRBV2 and TRBJ1-2; 8 bases map to TRBD1. The CDR3 is 15 amino acids. Germline-derived CDR1 and CDR2 are SNHLY and FYNNEI. J gave up 4 bases and V 1 base, and 5 bases lay outside the gene matches. CDR3 region: CASSEETGVGYGYTF. Written as DNA, the CDR3 is TGTGCCAGCAGTGAAGAGACAGGGGTGGGCTATGGCTACACCTTC.

The J gene is TRBJ2-2, the V gene TRBV5-1; D possibly corresponds to TRBD1 (6 bases). The CDR3 is made up of 17 amino acids. Trimming cost V 1 base and J 0 bases, with 13 bases left between them. The germline V gene encodes CDR1 SGHRS and CDR2 YFSETQ. The CDR3, as DNA: TGCGCCAGCAGCTTGTTCACCGGGACAACGAACACCGGGGAGCTGTTTTTT. Translated: CASSLFTGTTNTGELFF. The entire variable domain, with the rest obtained from reference TRBV5-1 and TRBJ2-2, is as follows: KAGVTQTPRYLIKTRGQQVTLSCSPISGHRSVSWYQQTPGQGLQFLFEYFSETQRNKGNFPGRFSGRQFSNSRSEMNVSTLELGDSALYLCASSLFTGTTNTGELFFGEGSRLTVL.

This clonotype has only a few counts. CDR3: CASISEESLVTGELFF. The CDR3 DNA is TGTGCCAGCATATCAGAGGAGAGCCTTGTCACCGGGGAGCTGTTTTTT. The chain carries TRBV28 and TRBJ2-2; no definite D call. Germline V CDR1 and CDR2: MDHEN, SYDVKM. Trimming removed 7 bases at V and 4 bases at J, with 19 bases between. This CDR3 region has 16 residues.

The table lists this clonotype with many counts. The CDR3 loop reads CSAPGGGGTDTQYF. CDR3 sequence (DNA): TGCAGTGCCCCCGGGGGGGGAGGCACAGATACGCAGTATTTT. This sequence joins TRBV20-1 and TRBJ2-3; 8 bases map to TRBD2. This CDR3 has 14 amino acids. Germline-derived CDR1 and CDR2 are DFQATT and SNEGSKA (reference sequence). V was clipped by 6 bases and J by 1 base; unmatched bases: 6.

There are a few counts of this clonotype. This CDR3 reads CSVEVGAGELFF. The DNA for the CDR3 is TGCAGCGTTGAAGTGGGAGCCGGGGAGCTGTTTTTT. The J gene is TRBJ2-2, the V gene TRBV29-1; a weak D match, TRBD2 (5 bases). The CDR3 sequence is 12 residues long. The germline gives CDR1 SQVTM, CDR2 ANQGSEA. Trimming left V 1 base short and J 6 bases short, with 6 bases between.

This clonotype was counted a few times. The chain has TRBV12-3 or TRBV12-4 and TRBJ1-1, with 12 bases matching TRBD1. CDR3 length: 13 amino acids. The V and J ends lost 6 bases and 8 bases, in that order; junction bases with no gene match: 4. For the CDR3, the DNA is TGTGCCAGCAGCCAGGGACAGGGGGCAGAAGCTTTCTTT. As protein: CASSQGQGAEAFF.

This clonotype was observed a handful of times. The V and J genes are TRBV23-1 and TRBJ2-2; D remains ambiguous. TRBV23-1 is placed among ORFs of uncertain function. V lost 1 base and J lost 4, with 16 bases in between. The CDR3 is 17 amino acids. As DNA, the CDR3 is TGCGCCAGCAGTCAATATTCCAACACAACTTCCACCGGGGAGCTGTTTTTT. It codes for CASSQYSNTTSTGELFF.

This clonotype was observed at least ten times. The chain links TRBV20-1 to TRBJ1-1, with a tentative D call TRBD1 (5 bases). V was shortened by 3 bases and J by 0 bases, with 11 bases between the two germline ends. This CDR3 is built from 14 residues. The germline CDR1 and CDR2 sequences are DFQATT and SNEGSKA (reference sequence). The CDR3 DNA is TGCAGTGCTAGGCAGGACACCATGAACACTGAAGCTTTCTTT. This codes for CSARQDTMNTEAFF.

This clonotype was seen only a few times. This sequence joins TRBV13 and TRBJ2-3; TRBD1 matches 7 bases. The CDR3 length is 12 residues. In germline, CDR1 is PRHDT, CDR2 FYEKMQ (reference sequence). V lost 4 bases, J lost 10 bases, and 5 bases stayed unmatched. The CDR3 coding sequence is TGTGCCAGCAGCTACGGGACAGAGGCGCAGTATTTT. It yields the protein CASSYGTEAQYF.

The chain recombines TRBV5-6 with TRBJ2-1; D is uncertain. This CDR3 is 13 amino acids long. The V gene's germline CDR1 is SGHDT and CDR2 YYEEEE. Trimming cost V 7 bases and J 5 bases, with 13 bases left between them. The CDR3, as DNA: TGTGCCAGCGCCACAGACGGAGACAATGAGCAGTTCTTC. Residues: CASATDGDNEQFF.

With regard to this clonotype: One end of the junction is discordant with germline, which a read error may explain. The gene calls are TRBV3-1 and TRBJ1-2, with a possible D match to TRBD1 (6 bases). In germline, CDR1 is LGHDT, CDR2 YNNKEL (reference sequence). The CDR3 is made up of 15 amino acids. Here the CDR3 DNA reads TGTGCCAGCACCCAAGGGGGGGGTGCTAACTATGGCTACACCTTC. Translating it yields CASTQGGGANYGYTF.

This clonotype occurred many times. The chain has TRBV20-1 and TRBJ2-1; no clear D gene. The CDR3 covers 11 residues. CDR1 and CDR2 (germline): DFQATT, SNEGSKA (reference sequence). V gave up 0 bases and J gave up 6 bases, with 3 bases separating them. The CDR3 sequence is CSARDGNEQFF. The CDR3 bases are TGCAGTGCTAGAGATGGCAATGAGCAGTTCTTC.

V is TRBV5-1 and J is TRBJ1-1; no reliable D call. CDR1 is SGHRS, CDR2 YFSETQ, per germline. CDR3 length: 15 amino acids. The V and J ends lost 4 bases and 1 base respectively, with 14 bases between them. CDR3 sequence: CASSPQRGANTEAFF. In DNA form, the CDR3 reads TGCGCCAGCAGCCCTCAACGGGGAGCGAACACTGAAGCTTTCTTT.

This clonotype was counted a few times. This sequence joins TRBV4-1 and TRBJ1-5; D is ambiguous. The CDR3 is made up of 14 amino acids. The V gene lost 2 bases and the J gene lost 4 bases, with 9 bases spanning the gap. The germline V gene has CDR1 MGHRA and CDR2 YSYEKL. CDR3 loop: CASSQSQRNQPQHF. CDR3 in DNA: TGCGCCAGCAGCCAATCACAGAGAAATCAGCCCCAGCATTTT.

This clonotype was picked up many times. This chain links TRBV25-1 with TRBJ2-1; perhaps TRBD2 as D (6 bases). The CDR3 is 17 residues long. V shed 3 bases and J shed 6 bases, with 21 bases lying between them. Germline V gene sequence: CDR1 MGHDK, CDR2 SYGVNS. CDR3 sequence (DNA): TGTGCCAGCAGTGACTCTTCGGGACTCGGAACGAGCAATGAGCAGTTCTTC. Translating it yields CASSDSSGLGTSNEQFF.

Of note for this clonotype: This clone may be a read error of a much larger clone one base away. Here the CDR3 reads CTSSLTPIQADGYTF. In nucleotides, the CDR3 is TGTACCAGCAGCTTAACTCCTATACAGGCGGACGGCTACACCTTC. This chain connects TRBV11-1 to TRBJ1-2; tentatively, D is TRBD1 (5 bases). The germline V gene encodes CDR1 SGHAT and CDR2 FQDESV (reference sequence). The CDR3 spans 15 residues.

This clonotype was detected a few times. The chain links TRBV12-3 or TRBV12-4 to TRBJ2-7; 9 nucleotides line up with TRBD2. The CDR3 runs to 14 residues. Trimming at V came to 6 bases and at J to 1 base, leaving 4 bases not matched to a gene. CDR3 in amino acids: CASSRLAESYEQYF. In DNA form, the CDR3 reads TGTGCCAGCAGCAGACTAGCGGAATCCTACGAGCAGTACTTC.

This clonotype was seen a handful of times. The chain employs TRBV10-3 and TRBJ2-1; 8 nucleotides agree with TRBD1. J lost 0 bases, V lost 10 bases, and 5 bases had no gene match. This CDR3 contains 14 residues. Germline V gives CDR1 ENHRY, CDR2 SYGVKD. The DNA for the CDR3 is TGTGCCACCAGACAGGGGAGCTCCTACAATGAGCAGTTCTTC. Translating it yields CATRQGSSYNEQFF.

This clonotype was seen at least ten times. V gene TRBV29-1 combines with J gene TRBJ2-3; no firm D call. CDR1 and CDR2 from the germline V gene are SQVTM and ANQGSEA. This CDR3 spans 11 amino acids. V was clipped by 4 bases and J by 5 bases, with 7 bases between them. The CDR3 bases are TGCAGCGTTGCTCCTAAAGATACGCAGTATTTT. Its translation is CSVAPKDTQYF.

The rearrangement uses TRBV6-5 and TRBJ1-5; D not resolved. The CDR3 runs to 15 residues. Per germline, CDR1 MNHEY and CDR2 SVGAGI. V lost 4 bases, J lost 0 bases, and 10 bases lay in between. The CDR3 DNA is TGTGCCAGCAGTTGGACTGGCAATAGCAATCAGCCCCAGCATTTT. It specifies CASSWTGNSNQPQHF.

This clonotype was counted at least ten times. V is TRBV7-9 and J is TRBJ1-6, with D maybe TRBD1 (6 bases). V lost 1 base to trimming and J lost 9 bases, with 10 bases between them. The CDR3 runs to 14 residues. Germline values: CDR1 SEHNR, CDR2 FQNEAQ (reference sequence). The CDR3 nucleotides read TGTGCCAGCAGCTTAGATGGAGGGGGTTCACCCCTCCACTTT. This encodes CASSLDGGGSPLHF.

This clonotype appeared many times. The chain carries TRBV3-1 and TRBJ2-2, with D perhaps being TRBD1 or TRBD2 (5 bases each). V lost 5 bases and J 4 bases, leaving 11 bases between the germline ends. The CDR3 spans 14 residues. Germline V lookup: CDR1 LGHDT, CDR2 YNNKEL (reference sequence). The CDR3 loop reads CASSAQGVTGELFF. DNA of the CDR3: TGTGCCAGCAGCGCCCAGGGAGTCACCGGGGAGCTGTTTTTT.

This clonotype came up many times. This chain joins TRBV4-1 and TRBJ1-5; D ambiguous. This CDR3 comprises 17 residues. Looked up from germline, CDR1 is MGHRA and CDR2 is YSYEKL. Trimming left V 3 bases short and J 0 bases short, with 15 bases between. The CDR3 protein is CASSQVRSEYSNQPQHF. The CDR3 DNA follows: TGCGCCAGCAGCCAGGTACGATCGGAGTATAGCAATCAGCCCCAGCATTTT.

This clonotype was seen a single time. V and J are TRBV28 and TRBJ2-1; TRBD1 is a possible D gene (5 bases). CDR1 is MDHEN, CDR2 SYDVKM, per germline. V lost 4 bases, J lost 6 bases, and 10 bases lay in between. The CDR3 extends over 13 amino acids. This CDR3 is CASSWVGANEQFF. In DNA form, the CDR3 reads TGTGCCAGCAGTTGGGTAGGGGCCAATGAGCAGTTCTTC. The whole variable domain, remainder taken from reference TRBV28 and TRBJ2-1, is DVKVTQSSRYLVKRTGEKVFLECVQDMDHENMFWYRQDPGLGLRLIYFSYDVKMKEKGDIPEGYSVSREKKERFSLILESASTNQTSMYLCASSWVGANEQFFGPGTRLTVL.

The chain has TRBV30 and TRBJ2-1; the D call may be TRBD1 or TRBD2 (6 bases each). The CDR3 extends over 14 amino acids. Germline V gene data show CDR1 as GTSNPN and CDR2 as SVGIG (reference sequence). Trimming left V 0 bases short and J 8 bases short, with 14 bases between. In nucleotides, the CDR3 is TGTGCCTGGAGTGTTGGCCTCGGGGGCGATGAGCAGTTCTTC. It specifies CAWSVGLGGDEQFF.

V gene TRBV6-2 or TRBV6-3 combines with J gene TRBJ2-1; 9 positions match TRBD1. The J segment lost 7 bases and the V segment lost 2 bases, leaving 3 bases of the junction unmatched. Per the germline V gene, CDR1 is MNHEY and CDR2 is SVGEGT. This CDR3 comprises 14 residues. The CDR3 loop reads CASSYEGTGNEQFF. The DNA for the CDR3 is TGTGCCAGCAGTTACGAAGGGACAGGGAATGAGCAGTTCTTC.

The chain's CDR3 is CASSPTYGGETQYF. In DNA form, the CDR3 reads TGTGCCAGCTCACCAACTTACGGGGGAGAGACCCAGTACTTC. The chain links TRBV18 to TRBJ2-5, with D possibly matching TRBD2 (6 bases). This CDR3 comprises 14 residues. The ends were cut back, 2 bases at V and 4 bases at J, with 11 bases in the middle. Germline loops: CDR1 KGHSH, CDR2 LQKENI.